One sample yielded the 9 T cell receptor beta chains listed below, sequenced in a study of blood T cell repertoires in COVID-19. The assay was immunoSEQ multiplex PCR, and TCRdb's table has in-frame clones only and misses some. The sample gives about 120,000 clones, roughly four fifths of which show up once; approximately 7.9% is in the top ten. Sequenced material: peripheral blood. The receptors shown here come from a human donor in a cohort sampled during active COVID-19.

The chain carries TRBV4-1 and TRBJ2-5; 10 positions agree with TRBD2. The CDR3 totals 17 residues. From germline, CDR1 is MGHRA and CDR2 YSYEKL. Germline trimming cut 3 bases from V and 4 bases from J; bases unmatched to any gene: 11. In DNA form, the CDR3 reads TGCGCCAGCAGCCAGGGCGTAGCGGGGGGCATACTAGAGACCCAGTACTTC. Its protein product is CASSQGVAGGILETQYF.

The chain joins TRBV27 to TRBJ2-7, with D possibly matching TRBD2 (6 bases). The germline gives CDR1 MNHEY, CDR2 SMNVEV (reference sequence). V dropped 2 bases and J dropped 2 bases, with 10 bases sitting between them. CDR3 size: 14 residues. CDR3 loop: CASSLPGLPYEQYF. The CDR3 region has the DNA TGTGCCAGCAGTTTACCGGGACTGCCCTACGAGCAGTACTTC.

This chain links TRBV6-5 with TRBJ2-2; 9 bases are shared with TRBD2. The CDR3 has 16 amino acids. The ends lost 0 bases at V and 6 bases at J; junction bases unmatched: 5. Germline CDR1 MNHEY, CDR2 SVGAGI. CDR3 sequence: CASSYSGGGAPGELFF. In DNA, the CDR3 is TGTGCCAGCAGTTACTCTGGCGGGGGGGCCCCCGGGGAGCTGTTTTTT.

This clone was observed a few times. At the DNA level, this CDR3 is encoded by other sequences in the same sample as well. The V call is TRBV18, the J call TRBJ2-5, with a possible D match to TRBD1 (6 bases). V was clipped by 5 bases and J by 3 bases, with 10 bases between them. The CDR3 consists of 13 residues. CDR1 is KGHSH and CDR2 is LQKENI in the germline V gene. The CDR3 coding sequence is TGTGCCAGCTCAAAGGACAGAAAAGAGACCCAGTACTTC. This encodes CASSKDRKETQYF.

CDR3 amino acids: CASSEGLAGPHYEQYF. The CDR3 DNA reads TGTGCCAGCAGTGAGGGACTAGCGGGACCCCACTACGAGCAGTACTTC. V gene TRBV27 combines with J gene TRBJ2-7; 13 nucleotides align to TRBD2. The V and J ends lost 5 bases and 3 bases, in that order; junction bases with no gene match: 7. The germline V gene encodes CDR1 MNHEY and CDR2 SMNVEV (reference sequence). The CDR3 is 16 residues long.

This chain uses TRBV30 with TRBJ1-5; 10 nucleotides align to TRBD1. The ends lost 1 base at V and 5 bases at J; junction bases unmatched: 2. Germline CDR1 GTSNPN, CDR2 SVGIG (reference sequence). This CDR3 region has 14 residues. The CDR3 loop is CAWSAGQGDQPQHF. As DNA, the CDR3 is TGTGCCTGGAGTGCCGGACAGGGGGATCAGCCCCAGCATTTT.

The chain uses TRBV24-1 and TRBJ1-2, with 7 nucleotides matching TRBD1. CDR3 length: 14 amino acids. V lost 4 bases, J lost 6 bases, and 7 bases stayed unmatched. Germline CDR1 and CDR2: KGHDR and SFDVKD. In DNA, the CDR3 is TGTGCCACCAGTGACTCAACAGGGGTCCATGGCTACACCTTC. Protein: CATSDSTGVHGYTF.

This clone was detected only once. V gene TRBV30 combines with J gene TRBJ2-7; possible D gene TRBD2, 5 bases. CDR3 size: 17 residues. CDR1 GTSNPN and CDR2 SVGIG come from the germline V gene (reference sequence). The V end lost 0 bases, the J end lost 0 bases, and 18 bases lay between the germline ends. The CDR3 bases are TGTGCCTGGAGTGTACCCCCCTTAGGCGGGCGCTCCTACGAGCAGTACTTC. Amino acids: CAWSVPPLGGRSYEQYF.

J is TRBJ2-7 and V is TRBV30; 7 positions match TRBD1. J was trimmed by 9 bases and V by 3 bases; bases with no gene match: 8. This CDR3 region has 12 residues. Germline lookup yields CDR1 GTSNPN and CDR2 SVGIG (reference sequence). The CDR3: CAWSRQGLGQYF. As DNA, the CDR3 is TGTGCCTGGAGCCGACAGGGTTTGGGGCAGTACTTC.